This entry lists 19 T cell receptor beta chains sequenced from one sample in a study of cytomegalovirus exposure and HLA in healthy donors. The study ran its PCR with 60 Vbeta and 13 Jbeta primers. The repertoire was sequenced with immunoSEQ multiplex PCR; TCRdb's copy has only in-frame clones and lacks some. The sample lists approximately 140,000 clones; about four fifths were seen once. The sample consisted of PBMCs. The receptors derive from a woman aged 40 to 50 in good health and CMV-seronegative.

The rearrangement uses TRBV13 and TRBJ1-6, with no clear D. Germline V gene sequence: CDR1 PRHDT, CDR2 FYEKMQ (reference sequence). V lost 0 bases and J 8 bases, leaving 11 bases between the germline ends. There are 15 residues in the CDR3. This chain's CDR3 is CASSLGWRPDSPLHF. DNA of the CDR3: TGTGCCAGCAGCTTAGGCTGGAGGCCGGATTCACCCCTCCACTTT.

V gene TRBV18 combines with J gene TRBJ2-7; D gene unclear. Germline CDR1 KGHSH, CDR2 LQKENI. The V end lost 1 base, the J end lost 6 bases, and 16 bases lay between the germline ends. This CDR3 has 15 residues. DNA of the CDR3: TGTGCCAGCTCACCACGAGGTGGCAGTACCCTCGAGCAGTACTTC. Protein product: CASSPRGGSTLEQYF.

The rearrangement uses TRBV6-1 and TRBJ2-7; tentative D call: TRBD1 (5 bases). Germline CDR1 reads MNHNS; CDR2 reads SASEGT. CDR3 size: 17 residues. V lost 3 bases and J lost 5, with 23 bases in between. The DNA of the CDR3 is TGTGCCAGCAGTGATCCCCTAAGGGGCAGGGTATGGGACGAGCAGTACTTC. It codes for CASSDPLRGRVWDEQYF.

This chain connects TRBV6-5 to TRBJ2-3; weak D call: TRBD2 (6 bases). The CDR3 runs 15 residues. Germline CDR1 reads MNHEY; CDR2 reads SVGAGI. V shed 7 bases and J shed 7 bases, with 21 bases lying between them. The CDR3 nucleotides read TGTGCCAGCAACCCCGGAGGGTTCGCGAGCTATACGCAGTATTTT. Its protein product is CASNPGGFASYTQYF.

The sample holds one count of this clone. The V call is TRBV2, the J call TRBJ1-2; 7 nucleotides agree with TRBD1. After removal of 7 bases from V and 4 bases from J, the junction contained 6 bases not matched to a gene. This CDR3 is 13 amino acids long. CDR1 is SNHLY, CDR2 FYNNEI, per germline. This CDR3 reads CASISTGIYGYTF. In DNA, the CDR3 is TGTGCCAGCATATCGACAGGGATCTATGGCTACACCTTC.

This chain uses TRBV28 with TRBJ2-5; 11 bases line up with TRBD2. The germline V gene has CDR1 MDHEN and CDR2 SYDVKM. The CDR3 length is 15 residues. The junction had 1 base not matched to a gene; V was cut back by 0 bases and J by 4 bases. CDR3 sequence: CASSLWTSGVETQYF. For the CDR3, the DNA is TGTGCCAGCAGTTTATGGACTAGCGGGGTAGAGACCCAGTACTTC.

This sequence joins TRBV10-3 and TRBJ2-1; maybe TRBD2 (5 bases). Trimming stripped 6 bases from V and 5 bases from J, with 11 bases between. The germline CDR1 and CDR2 sequences are ENHRY and SYGVKD. The length of the CDR3 is 13 residues. The CDR3 DNA is TGTGCCATCAGGCCAGCGGTAGACAATGAGCAGTTCTTC. Translated: CAIRPAVDNEQFF.

This chain connects TRBV7-9 to TRBJ2-2, with D perhaps TRBD2 (6 bases). Deletions cut 3 bases from V and 4 bases from J, with 9 bases between. This CDR3 has 14 amino acids. Per germline, CDR1 SEHNR and CDR2 FQNEAQ (reference sequence). The CDR3 coding sequence is TGTGCCAGCAGCTTCTGGGGAGGCACCGGGGAGCTGTTTTTT. It specifies CASSFWGGTGELFF.

This chain connects TRBV14 to TRBJ1-6, with 9 nucleotides matching TRBD1. The CDR3 consists of 15 residues. V gave up 4 bases and J gave up 9 bases; unmatched junction bases: 7. The V gene's germline CDR1 is SGHDN and CDR2 FVKESK. The DNA for the CDR3 is TGTGCCAGCAGCCTGGCCGGGACAGGGCCTTCACCCCTCCACTTT. Translation gives CASSLAGTGPSPLHF.

The V gene is TRBV9, the J gene TRBJ2-1; D uncertain. Deletions cut 4 bases from V and 10 bases from J, with 9 bases between. This CDR3 region has 11 residues. CDR1 and CDR2 (germline): SGDLS, YYNGEE. CDR3 nucleotides: TGTGCCAGCAGCTTAGACGGGGAGCAGTTCTTC. It codes for CASSLDGEQFF. The variable domain in full, with the rest retrieved from reference TRBV9 and TRBJ2-1, is DSGVTQTPKHLITATGQRVTLRCSPRSGDLSVYWYQQSLDQGLQFLIQYYNGEERAKGNILERFSAQQFPDLHSELNLSSLELGDSALYFCASSLDGEQFFGPGTRLTVL.

The chain recombines TRBV13 with TRBJ1-5; D ambiguous. The CDR3 spans 13 residues. Germline CDR1 is PRHDT and CDR2 is FYEKMQ (reference sequence). V gave up 5 bases and J gave up 3 bases, with 8 bases separating them. The CDR3 spells CASSAQNNQPQHF. The CDR3 DNA reads as TGTGCCAGCAGCGCTCAGAACAATCAGCCCCAGCATTTT.

Only a few counts were recorded for this clone. The rearrangement uses TRBV6-6 and TRBJ1-1; no clear D. The V end was cut by 4 bases, the J end by 1 base, with 4 bases between. CDR3 length: 12 residues. The V gene's germline CDR1 is MNHNY and CDR2 SVGAGI (reference sequence). CDR3: CASSWRNTEAFF. DNA for the CDR3: TGTGCCAGCAGTTGGAGGAACACTGAAGCTTTCTTT.

V gene TRBV11-1 combines with J gene TRBJ2-1; TRBD2 agrees at 11 bases. J lost 8 bases, V lost 6 bases, and 6 bases had no gene match. The CDR3 covers 14 residues. The germline V gene encodes CDR1 SGHAT and CDR2 FQDESV (reference sequence). Written as DNA, the CDR3 is TGTGCCAGCAGACATAGCGGGAGGGCCGATGAGCAGTTCTTC. The encoded protein is CASRHSGRADEQFF.

The chain recombines TRBV12-5 with TRBJ1-1; 7 bases line up with TRBD1. In germline, CDR1 is LGHNT, CDR2 FRNRAP. This CDR3 region has 15 residues. V trimming: 9 bases; J trimming: 1 base; junction bases outside the gene matches: 11. The CDR3 sequence is CASVPAGGWNTEAFF. Here the CDR3 DNA reads TGTGCTAGCGTTCCGGCAGGGGGGTGGAACACTGAAGCTTTCTTT.

This chain uses TRBV4-2 with TRBJ1-2, with 12 bases aligning to TRBD1. The length of the CDR3 is 17 residues. CDR1 is LGHNA and CDR2 is YNFKEQ in the germline V gene. The V and J ends lost 3 bases and 3 bases, in that order; junction bases with no gene match: 8. The CDR3 sequence is CASSHPPGQGADYGYTF. For the CDR3, the DNA is TGTGCCAGCAGCCACCCGCCGGGACAGGGGGCTGACTATGGCTACACCTTC.

The chain employs TRBV5-1 and TRBJ2-5; tentatively, D is TRBD2 (6 bases). Germline V gene data show CDR1 as SGHRS and CDR2 as YFSETQ. The CDR3 consists of 16 residues. V lost 2 bases, J lost 8 bases, and 22 bases lay in between. The CDR3 loop reads CASSFSRERLGGTQYF. The CDR3 region has the DNA TGCGCCAGCAGCTTCTCCAGAGAAAGATTGGGGGGAACCCAGTACTTC.

The rearrangement joins TRBV29-1 to TRBJ2-1; TRBD2 agrees at 12 bases. V trimming: 4 bases; J trimming: 10 bases; junction bases outside the gene matches: 14. The CDR3 is 16 amino acids. Germline values: CDR1 SQVTM, CDR2 ANQGSEA. CDR3 amino acids: CSVGPRTSGTQSEQFF. CDR3 in DNA: TGCAGCGTTGGCCCCCGGACTAGCGGGACACAGTCAGAGCAGTTCTTC.

The J gene is TRBJ1-1, the V gene TRBV5-1; weak D call: TRBD1 (6 bases). The V end lost 3 bases, the J end lost 3 bases, and 15 bases lay between the germline ends. The CDR3 runs 15 residues. Germline CDR1 is SGHRS and CDR2 is YFSETQ. CDR3 protein: CASSSTPNRDTEAFF. CDR3 sequence (DNA): TGCGCCAGCAGCTCCACACCGAACAGGGACACTGAAGCTTTCTTT.

V usage is TRBV12-5 and J usage is TRBJ2-1; 7 nucleotides match TRBD1. The junction had 4 bases not matched to a gene; V was cut back by 1 base and J by 10 bases. This CDR3 region has 13 residues. In germline, CDR1 is LGHNT, CDR2 FRNRAP. The CDR3: CASGLGQGREQFF. CDR3 nucleotides: TGTGCTAGTGGTTTGGGACAGGGTCGCGAGCAGTTCTTC.